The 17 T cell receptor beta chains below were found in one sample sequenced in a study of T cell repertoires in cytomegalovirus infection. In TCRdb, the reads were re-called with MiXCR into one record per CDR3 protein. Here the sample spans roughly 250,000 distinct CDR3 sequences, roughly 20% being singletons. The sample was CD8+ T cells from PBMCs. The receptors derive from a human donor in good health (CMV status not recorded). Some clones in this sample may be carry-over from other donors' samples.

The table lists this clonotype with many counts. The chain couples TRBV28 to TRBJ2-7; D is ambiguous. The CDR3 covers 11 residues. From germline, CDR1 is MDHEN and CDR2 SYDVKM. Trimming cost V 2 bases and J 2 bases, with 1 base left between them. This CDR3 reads CASSLTYEQYF. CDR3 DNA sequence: TGTGCCAGCAGTTTAACCTACGAGCAGTACTTC.

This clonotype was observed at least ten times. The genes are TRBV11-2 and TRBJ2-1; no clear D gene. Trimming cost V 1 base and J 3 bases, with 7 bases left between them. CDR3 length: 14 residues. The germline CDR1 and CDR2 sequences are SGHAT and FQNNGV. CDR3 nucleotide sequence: TGTGCCAGCAGCTTAGTCGACAACTACAATGAGCAGTTCTTC. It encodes CASSLVDNYNEQFF.

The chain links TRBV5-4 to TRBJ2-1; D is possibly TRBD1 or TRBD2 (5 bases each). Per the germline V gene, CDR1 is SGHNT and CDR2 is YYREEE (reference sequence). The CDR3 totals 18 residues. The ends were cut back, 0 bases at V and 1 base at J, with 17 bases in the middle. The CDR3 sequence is CASSLGIGTPRSYNEQFF. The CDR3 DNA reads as TGTGCCAGCAGCTTGGGGATAGGGACCCCGAGGTCCTACAATGAGCAGTTCTTC.

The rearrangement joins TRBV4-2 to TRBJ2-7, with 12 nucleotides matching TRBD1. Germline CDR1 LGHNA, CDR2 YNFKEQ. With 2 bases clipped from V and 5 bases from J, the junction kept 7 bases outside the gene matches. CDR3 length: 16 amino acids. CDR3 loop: CASSQPQGQGANEQYF. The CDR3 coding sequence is TGTGCCAGCAGCCAACCCCAGGGACAGGGGGCGAACGAGCAGTACTTC.

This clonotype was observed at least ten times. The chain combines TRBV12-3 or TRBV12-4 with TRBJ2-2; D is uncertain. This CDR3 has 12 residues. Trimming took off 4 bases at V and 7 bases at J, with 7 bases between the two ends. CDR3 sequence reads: CASSSDGGELFF. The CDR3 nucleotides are TGTGCCAGCAGTTCAGACGGCGGGGAGCTGTTTTTT.

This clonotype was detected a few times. The CDR3 DNA reads as TGTGCCACCAGCAGGCGAGAAACCAACACAGGGCTTGGCTACACCTTC. Amino acids: CATSRRETNTGLGYTF. This sequence joins TRBV15 and TRBJ1-2; D is possibly TRBD1 (6 bases). CDR3 length: 16 residues. CDR1 and CDR2 (germline): LNHNV, YYDKDF (reference sequence). With 3 bases removed from V and 7 bases from J, the gap between germline ends came to 21 bases.

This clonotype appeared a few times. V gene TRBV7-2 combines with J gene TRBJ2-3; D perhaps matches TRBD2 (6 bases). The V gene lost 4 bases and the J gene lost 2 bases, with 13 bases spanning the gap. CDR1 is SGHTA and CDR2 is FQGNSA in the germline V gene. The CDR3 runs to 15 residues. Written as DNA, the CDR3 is TGTGCCAGCAGCTCACTTAGCGGCTACACAGATACGCAGTATTTT. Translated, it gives CASSSLSGYTDTQYF.

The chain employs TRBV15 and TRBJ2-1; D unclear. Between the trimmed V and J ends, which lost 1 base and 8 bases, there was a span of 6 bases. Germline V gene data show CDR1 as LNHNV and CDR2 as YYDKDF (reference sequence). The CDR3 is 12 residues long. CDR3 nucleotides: TGTGCCACCAGCAGAGCCAACGATGAGCAGTTCTTC. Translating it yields CATSRANDEQFF.

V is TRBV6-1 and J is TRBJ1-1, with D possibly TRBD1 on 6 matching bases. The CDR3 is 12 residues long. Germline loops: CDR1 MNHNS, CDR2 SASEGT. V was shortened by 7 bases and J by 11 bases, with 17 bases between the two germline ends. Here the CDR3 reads CASKDSGVGAFF. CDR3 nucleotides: TGTGCCAGCAAAGACTCAGGGGTGGGCGCTTTCTTT.

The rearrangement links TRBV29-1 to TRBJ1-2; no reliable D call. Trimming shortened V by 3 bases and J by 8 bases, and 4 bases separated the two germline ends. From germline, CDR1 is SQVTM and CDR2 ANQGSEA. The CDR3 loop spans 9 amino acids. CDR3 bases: TGCAGCGTTGATGGAGGCTACACCTTC. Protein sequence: CSVDGGYTF.

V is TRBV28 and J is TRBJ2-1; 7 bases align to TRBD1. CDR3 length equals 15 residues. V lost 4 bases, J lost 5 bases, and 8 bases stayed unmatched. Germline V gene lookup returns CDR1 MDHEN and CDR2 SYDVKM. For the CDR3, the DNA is TGTGCCAGCAGTTCCGGGACAGATACGCACAATGAGCAGTTCTTC. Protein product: CASSSGTDTHNEQFF.

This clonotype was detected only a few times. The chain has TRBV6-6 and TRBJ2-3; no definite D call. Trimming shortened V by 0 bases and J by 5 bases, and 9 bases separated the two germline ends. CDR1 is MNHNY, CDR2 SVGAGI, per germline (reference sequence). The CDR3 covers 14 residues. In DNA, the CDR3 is TGTGCCAGCAGTTACTCCTCGTCTCTAGATACGCAGTATTTT. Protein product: CASSYSSSLDTQYF.

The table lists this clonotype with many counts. The CDR3 here is CASSLAGGNYGYTF. The CDR3 coding sequence is TGTGCCAGCAGCTTAGCAGGGGGAAACTATGGCTACACCTTC. V and J are TRBV7-2 and TRBJ1-2, with a possible D match to TRBD1 (6 bases). The length of the CDR3 is 14 residues. V dropped 0 bases and J dropped 2 bases, with 7 bases sitting between them. Per the germline V gene, CDR1 is SGHTA and CDR2 is FQGNSA.

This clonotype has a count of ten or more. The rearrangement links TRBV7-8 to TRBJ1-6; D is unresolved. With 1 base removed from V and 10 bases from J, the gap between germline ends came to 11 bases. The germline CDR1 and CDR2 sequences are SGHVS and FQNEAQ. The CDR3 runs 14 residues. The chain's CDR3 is CASSLEGNVSPLHF. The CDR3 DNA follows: TGTGCCAGCAGCTTAGAAGGGAACGTCTCACCCCTCCACTTT.

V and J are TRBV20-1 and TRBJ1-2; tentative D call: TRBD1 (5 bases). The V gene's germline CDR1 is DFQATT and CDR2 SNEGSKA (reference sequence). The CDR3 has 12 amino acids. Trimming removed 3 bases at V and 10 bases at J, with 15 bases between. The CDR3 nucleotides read TGCAGTGCTAGTACGACAGATCTAGACTACACCTTC. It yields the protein CSASTTDLDYTF.

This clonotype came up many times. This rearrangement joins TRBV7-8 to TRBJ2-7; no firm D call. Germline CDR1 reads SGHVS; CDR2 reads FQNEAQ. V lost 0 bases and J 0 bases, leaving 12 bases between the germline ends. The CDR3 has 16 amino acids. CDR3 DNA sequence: TGTGCCAGCAGCTTAGCGGTGCAGGCCAGCTCCTACGAGCAGTACTTC. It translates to CASSLAVQASSYEQYF.

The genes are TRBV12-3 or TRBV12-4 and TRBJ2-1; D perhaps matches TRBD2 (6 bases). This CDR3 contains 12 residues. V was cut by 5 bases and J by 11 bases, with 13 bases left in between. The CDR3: CASSRPGLQQFF. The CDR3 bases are TGTGCCAGCAGTAGGCCGGGACTTCAGCAGTTCTTC.